This TCR beta chain was profiled in a study of glioma-infiltrating T cells. Amplification of TCR alpha and beta CDR3 regions from RNA used iRepertoire nested multiplex PCR. Input was about 95-400 ng of tissue mRNA or PBMC total RNA. Using its own MiXCR run on the multiplex PCR reads, TCRdb lists one record per CDR3 protein. This sample yields about 1,800 distinct CDR3 sequences, of which 28% are seen a single time; 30% to 45% belongs to the top ten. V was pared by 0 bases and J by 3 bases, with 12 bases between. Per the germline V gene, CDR1 is LGHNA and CDR2 is YSLEER. This CDR3 contains 15 residues. This clonotype is categorized as medium-sized. Its antigen is currently unknown. Study results and limitations: CDR3 overlap between tissue and blood was very small.

This chain uses TRBV4-3 with TRBJ2-7, with D tentatively TRBD2 (5 bases). The sequence derives from a human donor with low-grade glioma or glioblastoma, undergoing nonglioma brain surgery, or in good health (not recorded which). What was sequenced was glioma tissue, nonneoplastic brain tissue, or PBMCs (not recorded which). The DNA for the CDR3 is TGCGCCAGCAGCCAAGAATCCCCCGGGAACTACGAGCAGTACTTC. Translating it yields CASSQESPGNYEQYF.